This T cell receptor beta chain was retrieved from a study of molecular identifiers for immune sequencing clone quantification. General study points: In cases of identical TCR molecules sharing a barcode, highly expanded clone sizes could be underestimated.

This clonotype has a handful of counts. The antigen remains unidentified. TCRdb analysed the PCR reads with MiXCR anew, one entry per CDR3 protein. The table shows over 600,000 distinct CDR3 sequences, with around 20% occurring only once. This TCR was recovered from a human donor in good health. Some libraries in this study had Jurkat cell RNA spiked in. The sequenced material came from naive CD8+ T cells from blood, with Jurkat cell RNA spiked in. The subset here: FACS-sorted CD8+CD4-CCR7+CD45RA+ naive T cells.

The CDR3 sequence is CASSSSPPGTSGNTIYF. The CDR3 DNA reads as TGCGCCAGCAGTTCTTCCCCCCCTGGCACCTCTGGAAACACCATATATTTT. The genes are TRBV5-1 and TRBJ1-3; D not certain. The V gene lost 5 bases and the J gene lost 0 bases, with 18 bases spanning the gap. This CDR3 has 17 residues. Germline V gives CDR1 SGHRS, CDR2 YFSETQ.